The source of this TCR beta chain is a study of shared T cell receptors in the human thymus. Germline-derived CDR1 and CDR2 are MNHEY and SMNVEV (reference sequence). Trimming removed 6 bases from V and 2 bases from J, with 15 bases in between. This CDR3 contains 15 residues. This clone has only one observation. The data were produced by immunoSEQ multiplex PCR, yet TCRdb's version contains in-frame clones alone and is incomplete. In the table there are roughly 660,000 clones, more than 75% of which are singletons. The same data also contributed to another study, on human thymus T cells. That work states: Donation came from healthy Finnish infants having corrective surgery for congenital heart defects. Resections from corrective heart surgery provided thymus tissue. V and J genes seemed to be used with bias in thymic and blood repertoires. Related research described thymic repertoires that were highly overlapping among unrelated individuals.

The source of this sequence is a boy younger than two with a congenital heart defect. The chain combines TRBV27 with TRBJ2-3; a weak D match, TRBD2 (6 bases). Source material: thymocytes. The CDR3 bases are TGTGCCAGCAGCCGCCCAGGGACTCACACAGATACGCAGTATTTT. Amino acid sequence: CASSRPGTHTDTQYF.